The 10 T cell receptor beta chains listed next were all sequenced from one sample in a study of blood T cells in healthy people across ages. A sample-barcoded 5' primer and a J-beta primer mix were used in a second PCR of about 7 to 12 cycles. TCRdb reanalysed the 5' RACE reads using MiXCR and keeps one entry per CDR3 protein. The sample lists some 1.7 million distinct CDR3 sequences, under 30% occurring once. Sequencing used blood. The receptors shown here come from a woman aged 30 to 39 in good health.

This clonotype was detected many times. The V call is TRBV12-3 or TRBV12-4, the J call TRBJ1-5; the D is unclear. Trimming removed 1 base from V and 1 base from J, with 5 bases in between. CDR3 size: 14 residues. CDR3: CASSLEASNQPQHF. The CDR3 coding sequence is TGTGCCAGCAGTTTAGAGGCGAGCAATCAGCCCCAGCATTTT.

This clonotype was picked up a small number of times. This chain connects TRBV6-2 or TRBV6-3 to TRBJ2-7; TRBD2 aligns across 7 bases. The CDR3 has 14 residues. Trimming at V came to 4 bases and at J to 6 bases, leaving 9 bases not matched to a gene. The germline gives CDR1 MNHEY, CDR2 SVGEGT. DNA of the CDR3: TGTGCCAGCAGTTCGGGCGGGAGTTGGTCCGAGCAGTACTTC. Translating gives CASSSGGSWSEQYF.

The chain combines TRBV12-3 or TRBV12-4 with TRBJ2-4; D is uncertain. V lost 6 bases and J 13 bases, leaving 19 bases between the germline ends. The length of the CDR3 is 13 residues. CDR3 in DNA: TGTGCCAGCAGCTCCTTACAAAACAATGAGCAGTACTTC. Its translation: CASSSLQNNEQYF.

This clonotype was picked up a small number of times. The chain recombines TRBV5-1 with TRBJ2-7; TRBD1 matches 9 bases. Germline CDR1 is SGHRS and CDR2 is YFSETQ. The CDR3 runs to 15 residues. With 3 bases clipped from V and 0 bases from J, the junction kept 4 bases outside the gene matches. Here the CDR3 reads CASSSGQGTSYEQYF. For the CDR3, the DNA is TGCGCCAGCAGCTCCGGACAGGGGACCTCCTACGAGCAGTACTTC.

This clonotype showed up many times. CDR3 in DNA: TGTGCCAGCAGTTTGGAGGGAATAGGGCGCGAGCAGTACTTC. It yields the protein CASSLEGIGREQYF. The chain combines TRBV28 with TRBJ2-7; D may be TRBD2 (6 bases). The CDR3 is made up of 14 amino acids. Germline lookup yields CDR1 MDHEN and CDR2 SYDVKM. The V and J ends lost 3 bases and 6 bases respectively, with 15 bases between them.

The table lists this clonotype with a few counts. The V and J genes are TRBV3-1 and TRBJ2-1, with a tentative D call TRBD2 (6 bases). V lost 0 bases and J lost 10, with 19 bases in between. CDR1 is LGHDT and CDR2 is YNNKEL in the germline V gene (reference sequence). The CDR3 has 16 residues. CDR3 sequence: CASSQDRDSRQREQFF. DNA for the CDR3: TGTGCCAGCAGCCAAGATAGGGACTCGAGACAAAGAGAGCAGTTCTTC.

CDR3 sequence reads: CASPQSDSYEQYF. The CDR3 nucleotides read TGCGCCAGTCCACAGTCTGACTCCTACGAGCAGTACTTC. The chain carries TRBV5-1 and TRBJ2-7; D remains unclear. The CDR3 loop spans 13 amino acids. From germline, CDR1 is SGHRS and CDR2 YFSETQ. V lost 8 bases and J 0 bases, leaving 12 bases between the germline ends.

The chain recombines TRBV28 with TRBJ1-5; TRBD1 is a possible D gene (5 bases). The CDR3 length is 17 residues. V dropped 8 bases and J dropped 1 base, with 21 bases sitting between them. Looked up from germline, CDR1 is MDHEN and CDR2 is SYDVKM. In DNA form, the CDR3 reads TGTGCCAGCCATGGAACCCAGGGCGATTGGAGCAATCAGCCCCAGCATTTT. Its protein is CASHGTQGDWSNQPQHF.

This clonotype has at least ten counts. The gene calls are TRBV4-1 and TRBJ1-2; D possibly corresponds to TRBD1 (6 bases). V lost 5 bases, J lost 1 base, and 11 bases lay in between. The CDR3 is 14 amino acids. Germline-derived CDR1 and CDR2 are MGHRA and YSYEKL. CDR3 nucleotide sequence: TGCGCCAGCAGCTTGGGGACACTTAACTATGGCTACACCTTC. It codes for CASSLGTLNYGYTF.

This clonotype was observed a few times. The V call is TRBV12-3 or TRBV12-4, the J call TRBJ2-1; TRBD2 might be the D (5 bases). The ends were cut back, 2 bases at V and 5 bases at J, with 10 bases in the middle. There are 14 residues in the CDR3. CDR3 in DNA: TGTGCCAGCAGTTTATTATCGGGAAACAATGAGCAGTTCTTC. It codes for CASSLLSGNNEQFF.